This T cell receptor beta chain was recovered during a study of OX40 agonist ivuxolimab in advanced cancers. At the level of the study: Hepatocellular carcinoma, melanoma, renal cell or head and neck cancer occurred in dose-escalation patients. Study conclusions and caveats: Partial responders at 0.1-3.0 mg/kg showed near-lowest clonal expansion. Some nonresponders likewise displayed low normalized T-cell clonal expansion.

Peripheral blood came from all dose cohorts at three timepoints. For this clone: The antigen is unknown.

Germline assignment: CDR1 SGHRS and CDR2 YFSETQ. This CDR3 contains 15 residues. Deletions cut 5 bases from V and 5 bases from J, with 16 bases between. The table came from immunoSEQ multiplex PCR; TCRdb's copy has only in-frame clones and leaves some out. The sample gives tens of thousands of clones, approximately 88% of which show up once; under 3.5% is in the top ten. The chain uses TRBV5-1 and TRBJ2-2; tentatively, D is TRBD2 (6 bases). This sequence was found in an adult with an advanced solid tumor such as melanoma, head and neck, liver or kidney cancer. The material sequenced was CD4+ or CD8+ T cells sorted from blood, taken in a trial of the OX40 agonist ivuxolimab. The CDR3 DNA follows: TGCGCCAGCAGATCGGGACTCGGAGGAACCGGGGAGCTGTTTTTT. Protein: CASRSGLGGTGELFF. The entire variable domain, with the rest obtained from reference TRBV5-1 and TRBJ2-2, is as follows: KAGVTQTPRYLIKTRGQQVTLSCSPISGHRSVSWYQQTPGQGLQFLFEYFSETQRNKGNFPGRFSGRQFSNSRSEMNVSTLELGDSALYLCASRSGLGGTGELFFGEGSRLTVL.